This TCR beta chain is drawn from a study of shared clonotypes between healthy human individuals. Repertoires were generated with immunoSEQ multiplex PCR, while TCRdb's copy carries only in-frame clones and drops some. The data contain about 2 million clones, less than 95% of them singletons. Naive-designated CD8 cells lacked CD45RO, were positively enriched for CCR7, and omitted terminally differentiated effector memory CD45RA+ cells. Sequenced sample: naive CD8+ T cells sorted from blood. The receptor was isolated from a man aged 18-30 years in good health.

Here the CDR3 DNA reads TGTGCCAGTAGTAAAATTTCTGGGGACACGCAGTATTTT. Translating gives CASSKISGDTQYF. The gene calls are TRBV19 and TRBJ2-3; D is perhaps TRBD1 or TRBD2 (5 bases each). The V and J ends lost 4 bases and 9 bases respectively, with 14 bases between them. The CDR3 runs 13 residues. The germline V gene encodes CDR1 LNHDA and CDR2 SQIVND (reference sequence).